Below are 32 T cell receptor beta chains sequenced from a single sample in a study of shared clonotypes between healthy human individuals. Assay used: immunoSEQ multiplex PCR; TCRdb lists only in-frame clones, some missing. This sample has roughly 2,300,000 clones; about 90% occur once, and the top ten carry approximately 0.4%. The specimen sequenced was naive CD4+ T cells from PBMCs. Subset indicated: CD45RA+ positively selected. These receptors all come from a young man in good health. Some clones in this sample may be carry-over from other donors' samples.

The chain carries TRBV9 and TRBJ2-5; 7 bases are a match to TRBD2. V trimming: 2 bases; J trimming: 4 bases; junction bases outside the gene matches: 11. CDR3 length: 16 amino acids. CDR1 and CDR2 from the germline V gene are SGDLS and YYNGEE. CDR3: CASSVGLGRAGETQYF. DNA of the CDR3: TGTGCCAGCAGCGTCGGTTTGGGGAGGGCCGGAGAGACCCAGTACTTC.

The rearrangement joins TRBV7-2 to TRBJ2-7; 10 bases fit TRBD2. The CDR3 covers 15 residues. With 2 bases clipped from V and 3 bases from J, the junction kept 4 bases outside the gene matches. Germline V CDR1 and CDR2: SGHTA, FQGNSA. CDR3 region: CASSLNVAGGYEQYF. CDR3 in DNA: TGTGCCAGCAGCTTAAACGTAGCGGGGGGCTACGAGCAGTACTTC.

This clone was counted a few times. In the same sample, other DNA sequences code for this CDR3. J is TRBJ1-1 and V is TRBV29-1, with D possibly TRBD1 on 6 matching bases. The CDR3 runs to 12 residues. V dropped 4 bases and J dropped 2 bases, with 8 bases sitting between them. Germline V gene data show CDR1 as SQVTM and CDR2 as ANQGSEA. CDR3 DNA: TGCAGCGTTGCACAGGGAAACACTGAAGCTTTCTTT. This encodes CSVAQGNTEAFF.

This clone has just one count. This sequence joins TRBV5-1 and TRBJ2-7; 9 nucleotides align to TRBD1. V shed 3 bases and J 2 bases; nucleotides not matched to a gene: 6. This CDR3 is 15 amino acids long. Germline values: CDR1 SGHRS, CDR2 YFSETQ. CDR3 nucleotides: TGCGCCAGCAGCTCTGGACAGGGGAGGGCCTACGAGCAGTACTTC. Translation: CASSSGQGRAYEQYF.

This sequence joins TRBV6-5 and TRBJ2-7, with TRBD1 matching 10 bases. CDR3 size: 15 residues. The germline V gene has CDR1 MNHEY and CDR2 SVGAGI. The V segment lost 0 bases and the J segment 5 bases; nucleotides outside the gene matches: 4. The CDR3, as DNA: TGTGCCAGCAGTTACTCCCCGGGACAGGGGAACGAGCAGTACTTC. Protein: CASSYSPGQGNEQYF.

The genes are TRBV6-5 and TRBJ1-1; D might be TRBD1 (5 bases). V was shortened by 2 bases and J by 4 bases, with 11 bases between the two germline ends. Germline V gene sequence: CDR1 MNHEY, CDR2 SVGAGI. The CDR3 covers 14 residues. The CDR3 protein is CASSYVRVGTEAFF. The CDR3 DNA sequence: TGTGCCAGCAGTTACGTCAGGGTGGGCACTGAAGCTTTCTTT.

The chain has TRBV6-5 and TRBJ2-5; the D is unclear. Germline CDR1 is MNHEY and CDR2 is SVGAGI. CDR3 size: 15 residues. Trimming took off 6 bases at V and 1 base at J, with 15 bases between the two ends. CDR3 bases: TGTGCCAGCAGACCCCTCCGGAGTTCCCAAGAGACCCAGTACTTC. Its translation is CASRPLRSSQETQYF.

V and J are TRBV5-1 and TRBJ2-7; 7 bases are shared with TRBD2. This CDR3 contains 15 residues. V lost 2 bases to trimming and J lost 3 bases; unmatched junction nucleotides: 8. Germline V gene sequence: CDR1 SGHRS, CDR2 YFSETQ. CDR3 nucleotides: TGCGCCAGCAGCTTTGGCCTAGCGGACCACTACGAGCAGTACTTC. Amino acids: CASSFGLADHYEQYF. Combining the CDR3 with reference TRBV5-1 and TRBJ2-7 gives the whole variable domain KAGVTQTPRYLIKTRGQQVTLSCSPISGHRSVSWYQQTPGQGLQFLFEYFSETQRNKGNFPGRFSGRQFSNSRSEMNVSTLELGDSALYLCASSFGLADHYEQYFGPGTRLTVT.

The CDR3 nucleotides are TGCGCCAGCAGCGATAGCGGGCCCCCATACAATGAGCAGTTCTTC. It is translated as CASSDSGPPYNEQFF. The chain combines TRBV5-1 with TRBJ2-1; 7 nucleotides line up with TRBD2. The germline V gene encodes CDR1 SGHRS and CDR2 YFSETQ. The CDR3 contains 15 residues. V lost 4 bases to trimming and J lost 4 bases; unmatched junction nucleotides: 8.

The chain combines TRBV6-5 with TRBJ2-7; 10 nucleotides agree with TRBD1. CDR1 is MNHEY, CDR2 SVGAGI, per germline. V trimming: 6 bases; J trimming: 2 bases; junction bases outside the gene matches: 7. The CDR3 extends over 15 amino acids. The CDR3 DNA follows: TGTGCCAGCAGCCGCGGGGGACAGGGGACCTACGAGCAGTACTTC. Its translation is CASSRGGQGTYEQYF.

The gene calls are TRBV28 and TRBJ2-3; 7 bases match TRBD2. CDR1 is MDHEN, CDR2 SYDVKM, per germline. V shed 8 bases and J 4 bases; nucleotides not matched to a gene: 12. CDR3 length: 15 residues. In DNA, the CDR3 is TGTGCCAGCCTCTCTGGGGCGGGAGTCCCAGATACGCAGTATTTT. This gives the protein CASLSGAGVPDTQYF.

The count of this clone is one. V usage is TRBV11-2 and J usage is TRBJ2-3; TRBD2 is a possible D gene (6 bases). The V end lost 2 bases, the J end lost 4 bases, and 13 bases lay between the germline ends. There are 15 residues in the CDR3. CDR1 is SGHAT, CDR2 FQNNGV, per germline. The CDR3 spells CASSLFSGSPDTQYF. Here the CDR3 DNA reads TGTGCCAGCAGCTTATTCTCCGGGAGTCCAGATACGCAGTATTTT.

This sequence joins TRBV2 and TRBJ2-2; TRBD1 agrees at 9 bases. J was trimmed by 5 bases and V by 7 bases; bases with no gene match: 8. This CDR3 contains 15 residues. Germline V gene lookup returns CDR1 SNHLY and CDR2 FYNNEI. CDR3 sequence: CASIRDRASTGELFF. The CDR3 DNA sequence: TGTGCCAGCATCCGGGACAGGGCGAGTACCGGGGAGCTGTTTTTT.

The V and J genes are TRBV9 and TRBJ2-2, with 10 bases lining up with TRBD2. CDR3 length: 16 residues. Germline V CDR1 and CDR2: SGDLS, YYNGEE. V shed 4 bases, J shed 6 bases, and the junction held 9 bases outside the gene matches. The CDR3: CASSPLMSGRAGELFF. The CDR3 DNA is TGTGCCAGCAGCCCCCTCATGAGCGGGAGGGCCGGGGAGCTGTTTTTT. The full variable domain, with the rest looked up from reference TRBV9 and TRBJ2-2, is DSGVTQTPKHLITATGQRVTLRCSPRSGDLSVYWYQQSLDQGLQFLIQYYNGEERAKGNILERFSAQQFPDLHSELNLSSLELGDSALYFCASSPLMSGRAGELFFGEGSRLTVL.

This clone was picked up a small number of times. This specimen includes other DNA sequences encoding the same CDR3. The rearrangement uses TRBV7-3 and TRBJ1-5; D uncertain. CDR3 length: 13 amino acids. The V end lost 5 bases, the J end lost 0 bases, and 5 bases lay between the germline ends. Germline CDR1 reads SGHTA; CDR2 reads FQGTGA. The CDR3 DNA reads TGTGCCAGCAGCCAGGATAGCAATCAGCCCCAGCATTTT. Translated, it gives CASSQDSNQPQHF.

The DNA for the CDR3 is TGTGCCATCAGTGAGCAGCGGGAGCCCAATGAGCAGTTCTTC. It specifies CAISEQREPNEQFF. The V gene is TRBV10-3, the J gene TRBJ2-1; TRBD2 matches 8 bases. The CDR3 is made up of 14 amino acids. Germline CDR1 reads ENHRY; CDR2 reads SYGVKD. With 2 bases clipped from V and 6 bases from J, the junction kept 3 bases outside the gene matches.

The CDR3 is CASSDIGRRGQGDTQYF. CDR3 sequence (DNA): TGTGCCAGCAGTGATATCGGAAGGAGGGGGCAGGGAGATACGCAGTATTTT. The rearrangement joins TRBV6-1 to TRBJ2-3, with D possibly matching TRBD1 (7 bases). Per the germline V gene, CDR1 is MNHNS and CDR2 is SASEGT. Trimming removed 3 bases from V and 5 bases from J, with 21 bases in between. The CDR3 loop spans 17 amino acids.

Note on this clone: This sample also contains other DNA sequences that code for the same CDR3. J is TRBJ1-1 and V is TRBV5-1; D is unresolved. V was shortened by 4 bases and J by 0 bases, with 10 bases between the two germline ends. The CDR3 runs to 14 residues. Germline V CDR1 and CDR2: SGHRS, YFSETQ. DNA for the CDR3: TGCGCCAGCAGCCTGGACGGACTGAACACTGAAGCTTTCTTT. Translation: CASSLDGLNTEAFF. Based on the CDR3 plus reference TRBV5-1 and TRBJ1-1, the full variable domain is KAGVTQTPRYLIKTRGQQVTLSCSPISGHRSVSWYQQTPGQGLQFLFEYFSETQRNKGNFPGRFSGRQFSNSRSEMNVSTLELGDSALYLCASSLDGLNTEAFFGQGTRLTVV.

The chain joins TRBV19 to TRBJ2-1; D is possibly TRBD2 (5 bases). This CDR3 has 14 amino acids. Germline assignment: CDR1 LNHDA and CDR2 SQIVND (reference sequence). V lost 4 bases and J 7 bases, leaving 14 bases between the germline ends. The CDR3: CASSNLLVSNEQFF. In DNA form, the CDR3 reads TGTGCCAGTAGTAACCTACTAGTATCAAATGAGCAGTTCTTC.

V is TRBV4-1 and J is TRBJ2-7, with D perhaps matching TRBD2 (6 bases). CDR3 length: 13 amino acids. The germline gives CDR1 MGHRA, CDR2 YSYEKL. V lost 5 bases and J 3 bases, leaving 11 bases between the germline ends. The CDR3 here is CASSSLEGYEQYF. The CDR3 DNA follows: TGCGCCAGCAGCTCCCTGGAGGGCTACGAGCAGTACTTC.

The V and J genes are TRBV19 and TRBJ2-1, with a possible D match to TRBD2 (6 bases). V was shortened by 11 bases and J by 7 bases, with 15 bases between the two germline ends. This CDR3 has 12 residues. Germline-derived CDR1 and CDR2 are LNHDA and SQIVND (reference sequence). The CDR3 reads CALDGRLNEQFF. The CDR3, as DNA: TGTGCCCTAGACGGGAGATTAAATGAGCAGTTCTTC.

This chain's CDR3 is CASSPRTSGRRAETQYF. The CDR3 nucleotides read TGTGCCAGCTCACCCCGGACTAGCGGGAGGCGGGCAGAGACCCAGTACTTC. This chain uses TRBV18 with TRBJ2-5; 14 bases fit TRBD2. This CDR3 is 17 amino acids long. The germline gives CDR1 KGHSH, CDR2 LQKENI. Trimming removed 3 bases from V and 4 bases from J; junction bases left unmatched: 7.

The V call is TRBV12-5, the J call TRBJ2-3; D is unclear. This CDR3 has 14 amino acids. V gave up 7 bases and J gave up 2 bases, with 13 bases separating them. The germline CDR1 and CDR2 sequences are LGHNT and FRNRAP. The CDR3 DNA follows: TGTGCTAGTGCCCCGGGCGCCGCCACAGATACGCAGTATTTT. Its protein is CASAPGAATDTQYF.

The chain uses TRBV9 and TRBJ2-5; TRBD2 aligns across 8 bases. The V gene end was trimmed by 0 bases and the J gene end by 2 bases; junction bases not matched to a gene: 3. The CDR3 runs 15 residues. Germline CDR1 and CDR2: SGDLS and YYNGEE. The CDR3, as DNA: TGTGCCAGCAGCGTAGACCAGCGGGGGCAAGAGACCCAGTACTTC. Its translation: CASSVDQRGQETQYF.

The V gene is TRBV19, the J gene TRBJ1-2; D is uncertain. V was trimmed by 4 bases and J by 1 base, leaving 10 bases between them. The CDR3 runs to 14 residues. Germline values: CDR1 LNHDA, CDR2 SQIVND (reference sequence). The CDR3 loop is CASSRINSNYGYTF. The CDR3 bases are TGTGCCAGTAGTAGGATAAACAGTAACTATGGCTACACCTTC.

A few counts support this clone. V is TRBV7-8 and J is TRBJ1-2, with D perhaps matching TRBD1 (6 bases). The CDR3 contains 13 residues. Germline-derived CDR1 and CDR2 are SGHVS and FQNEAQ. Trimming removed 2 bases at V and 8 bases at J, with 12 bases between. Here the CDR3 DNA reads TGTGCCAGCAGCTTACTACAGGGTCCCGGCTACACCTTC. Translated: CASSLLQGPGYTF.

This rearrangement joins TRBV6-6 to TRBJ1-5; D might be TRBD1 (5 bases). The CDR3 consists of 13 residues. Trimming took 8 bases from V and 0 from J, leaving 8 bases between them. Looked up from germline, CDR1 is MNHNY and CDR2 is SVGAGI (reference sequence). CDR3 DNA: TGTGCCAGCCAGGGAGGTAGCAATCAGCCCCAGCATTTT. This encodes CASQGGSNQPQHF.

The chain employs TRBV7-3 and TRBJ2-3; D assignment may be TRBD1 or TRBD2 (5 bases each). The CDR3 covers 15 residues. The germline V gene has CDR1 SGHTA and CDR2 FQGTGA. V was clipped by 4 bases and J by 0 bases, with 11 bases between them. CDR3 sequence (DNA): TGTGCCAGCAGCTCCCTGGGGGAGAGCACAGATACGCAGTATTTT. Its protein is CASSSLGESTDTQYF.

This chain uses TRBV28 with TRBJ2-7; no firm D call. Trimming removed 3 bases from V and 2 bases from J, with 17 bases in between. This CDR3 comprises 16 residues. CDR1 is MDHEN and CDR2 is SYDVKM in the germline V gene. CDR3 coding DNA: TGTGCCAGCAGTTTCCCTGGCCCCGCCGGAGCCTACGAGCAGTACTTC. This codes for CASSFPGPAGAYEQYF.

V gene TRBV4-1 combines with J gene TRBJ2-3; 9 nucleotides match TRBD2. The germline gives CDR1 MGHRA, CDR2 YSYEKL. The junction had 8 bases not matched to a gene; V was cut back by 0 bases and J by 4 bases. The CDR3 contains 17 residues. CDR3 loop: CASSQDYSGSFPDTQYF. The CDR3 region has the DNA TGCGCCAGCAGCCAAGATTATAGCGGGAGTTTCCCAGATACGCAGTATTTT.

The chain combines TRBV29-1 with TRBJ2-7; D unclear. V was pared by 3 bases and J by 3 bases, with 15 bases between. Germline loops: CDR1 SQVTM, CDR2 ANQGSEA. This CDR3 is built from 14 residues. The CDR3 here is CSVDTTRDNYEQYF. The DNA for the CDR3 is TGCAGCGTTGATACGACTCGAGACAACTACGAGCAGTACTTC.

This sequence joins TRBV7-8 and TRBJ1-2, with D maybe TRBD1 (5 bases). V lost 0 bases, J lost 2 bases, and 7 bases lay in between. Germline V gene lookup returns CDR1 SGHVS and CDR2 FQNEAQ. CDR3 length: 14 residues. CDR3 loop: CASSLAGQNYGYTF. The CDR3 coding sequence is TGTGCCAGCAGCTTAGCGGGGCAGAACTATGGCTACACCTTC.